These T cell receptor beta chains were read from a single sample in a study of human T cells and chemical hapten exposure. TCRdb passed the RACE reads through MiXCR, listing each CDR3 protein once. This table holds around 110,000 distinct CDR3 sequences, 12% found once. Here the sequenced sample was whole blood, taken in connection with sensitization to the hapten diphenylcyclopropenone (DPC). These receptors all come from a woman aged 45-59 years with alopecia areata. Some clones in this sample may be carry-over from other donors' samples. Both conserved end residues are part of each CDR3. The order of the fields is V gene, clone size, J gene, D gene, CDR3 DNA, CDR3 protein. A D gene is named only where the DNA matches it firmly. A clone size is listed for some rows: how often the clone was seen (once, few, many), or a class if it is expanded.

v_call: TRBV29-1
clone_size: few
j_call: TRBJ2-5
d_call: TRBD1
cdr3_nt: TGCAGCGTTGAAAGGGGGCGCGCAGAGACCCAGTACTTC
cdr3_aa: CSVERGRAETQYF

v_call: TRBV7-8
clone_size: few
j_call: TRBJ1-1
d_call: NA
cdr3_nt: TGTGCCAGCAGCCTAGCTCGGTCGTCGGTTGAAGCTTTCTTT
cdr3_aa: CASSLARSSVEAFF

v_call: TRBV27
clone_size: NA
j_call: TRBJ2-7
d_call: TRBD2
cdr3_nt: TGTGCCAGCCGTTGGGAGCGGGGTCCTTTTGAGCAGTACTTC
cdr3_aa: CASRWERGPFEQYF

v_call: TRBV28
clone_size: few
j_call: TRBJ2-3
d_call: TRBD2
cdr3_nt: TGTGCCAGCAGTTTCTTTAGGACTAGCGGGAGTGGTGATACGCAGTATTTT
cdr3_aa: CASSFFRTSGSGDTQYF

v_call: TRBV20-1
clone_size: NA
j_call: TRBJ2-7
d_call: NA
cdr3_nt: TGCAGTGCTAGCTCTGGACTAAACTACGAGCAGTACTTC
cdr3_aa: CSASSGLNYEQYF

v_call: TRBV3-1
clone_size: many
j_call: TRBJ1-3
d_call: NA
cdr3_nt: TGTGCCAGCAGCCAAGGCCCCTCTGGAAACACCATATATTTT
cdr3_aa: CASSQGPSGNTIYF

v_call: TRBV29-1
clone_size: NA
j_call: TRBJ2-3
d_call: TRBD2
cdr3_nt: TGCAGCGTACGGGGGGGCTTCACAGATACGCAGTATTTT
cdr3_aa: CSVRGGFTDTQYF

v_call: TRBV20-1
clone_size: NA
j_call: TRBJ2-7
d_call: NA
cdr3_nt: TGCAGTGCTGTAGGCTACGAGCAGTACTTC
cdr3_aa: CSAVGYEQYF

v_call: TRBV12-3/TRBV12-4
clone_size: few
j_call: TRBJ2-7
d_call: TRBD1
cdr3_nt: TGTGCCAGCAGTTTAGCGCCGGGACAGGGGGACTACGAGCAGTACTTC
cdr3_aa: CASSLAPGQGDYEQYF

v_call: TRBV9
clone_size: NA
j_call: TRBJ2-7
d_call: TRBD1
cdr3_nt: TGTGCCAGCAGCGGTCCCGGGACAGGGACCCACGAGCAGTACTTC
cdr3_aa: CASSGPGTGTHEQYF

v_call: TRBV2
clone_size: NA
j_call: TRBJ2-6
d_call: NA
cdr3_nt: TGTGCCAGCCACAGGAGTGGGGCCAACGTCCTGACTTTC
cdr3_aa: CASHRSGANVLTF

v_call: TRBV4-1
clone_size: once
j_call: TRBJ1-2
d_call: NA
cdr3_nt: TGCGCCAGCAACCATCCGACCTTATATGGCTACACCTTC
cdr3_aa: CASNHPTLYGYTF

v_call: TRBV28
clone_size: NA
j_call: TRBJ1-1
d_call: NA
cdr3_nt: TGTGCCAGCCTGCCGGGACGACAGAACACTGAAGCTTTCTTT
cdr3_aa: CASLPGRQNTEAFF

v_call: TRBV27
clone_size: few
j_call: TRBJ2-3
d_call: TRBD2
cdr3_nt: TGTGCCAGCAGCCCTGGGAAAATTCCTAGCGGCCTAAAAACAGATACGCAGTATTTT
cdr3_aa: CASSPGKIPSGLKTDTQYF

v_call: TRBV6-4
clone_size: NA
j_call: TRBJ2-7
d_call: NA
cdr3_nt: TGTGCCGGACCCTACGAGCAGTACTTC
cdr3_aa: CAGPYEQYF

v_call: TRBV9
clone_size: few
j_call: TRBJ1-6
d_call: NA
cdr3_nt: TGTGCCAGCAGCGTAGCGGTAGATTCACCCCTCCACTTT
cdr3_aa: CASSVAVDSPLHF

v_call: TRBV28
clone_size: NA
j_call: TRBJ1-5
d_call: NA
cdr3_nt: TGTGCCACCACGCCTGTGTCCAATCAGCCCCAGCATTTT
cdr3_aa: CATTPVSNQPQHF

v_call: TRBV12-3/TRBV12-4
clone_size: many
j_call: TRBJ2-1
d_call: TRBD2
cdr3_nt: TGTGCCAGCAGTTTAGATCAGGGGACTAGCGGAGCCAATGAGCAGTTCTTC
cdr3_aa: CASSLDQGTSGANEQFF

v_call: TRBV11-2
clone_size: NA
j_call: TRBJ2-7
d_call: NA
cdr3_nt: TGTGCCAGCAGCTTATGGGCGGGCGAGCAGTACTTC
cdr3_aa: CASSLWAGEQYF

v_call: TRBV20-1
clone_size: many
j_call: TRBJ1-5
d_call: TRBD1
cdr3_nt: TGCAGTGCTAGATCGGGACAGTCGGGGAGCCAGCCCCAGCATTTT
cdr3_aa: CSARSGQSGSQPQHF

v_call: TRBV2
clone_size: few
j_call: TRBJ2-3
d_call: TRBD2
cdr3_nt: TGTGCCACCGTAGCCCAGACTAGCGGTATCACAGATACGCAGTATTTT
cdr3_aa: CATVAQTSGITDTQYF

v_call: TRBV6-6
clone_size: NA
j_call: TRBJ1-3
d_call: NA
cdr3_nt: TGTGCCAGCGGGGGACATCTCAACACCATATATTTT
cdr3_aa: CASGGHLNTIYF

v_call: TRBV15
clone_size: NA
j_call: TRBJ2-5
d_call: NA
cdr3_nt: TGTGCCACCAGCAGAGAACAGGCTCCTGGTCAAGAGACCCAGTACTTC
cdr3_aa: CATSREQAPGQETQYF

v_call: TRBV5-8
clone_size: many
j_call: TRBJ1-5
d_call: NA
cdr3_nt: TGTGCCAGCAGCTTAAGGGCTCGTCAGCCCCAGCATTTT
cdr3_aa: CASSLRARQPQHF